This T cell receptor beta chain was retrieved from a study of cytomegalovirus exposure and HLA in healthy donors. Study in general: The 100 million to 140 million unique TCR beta sequences, from about 180 million T cells, were found by an earlier analysis. Findings of the study overall: According to an earlier analysis, most TCR beta V segments yielded productive rearrangements about 87% or about 30% of the time. In a later analysis, the majority of CMV-associated beta chains seemingly showed HLA restriction.

About this clone itself: Its antigen is unknown.

Primers for the PCR totalled 60 Vbeta and 13 Jbeta. Under the authors' procedure: Later work found 80 million or so unique TCR beta chains, with some 11 million shared. TCRdb keeps only in-frame clones here, not all; method: immunoSEQ multiplex PCR. That table gives V, J and clone size, and the DNA gave D and trimming. The table shows roughly 120,000 clones, with approximately 80% occurring only once. V lost 2 bases and J 5 bases, leaving 12 bases between the germline ends. The CDR3 is 13 amino acids. Per germline, CDR1 GTSNPN and CDR2 SVGIG (reference sequence). V is TRBV30 and J is TRBJ1-1; TRBD1 might be the D (6 bases). The sample consisted of PBMCs. The receptor was isolated from a man between 18 and 29 years old in good health and CMV-seronegative. CDR3 nucleotide sequence: TGTGCCTGGAGTAGAGGGGGAGAGACTGAAGCTTTCTTT. The encoded protein is CAWSRGGETEAFF. The full variable domain, in which reference TRBV30 and TRBJ1-1 provide the parts outside the CDR3, is SQTIHQWPATLVQPVGSPLSLECTVEGTSNPNLYWYRQAAGRGLQLLFYSVGIGQISSEVPQNLSASRPQDRQFILSSKKLLLSDSGFYLCAWSRGGETEAFFGQGTRLTVV.